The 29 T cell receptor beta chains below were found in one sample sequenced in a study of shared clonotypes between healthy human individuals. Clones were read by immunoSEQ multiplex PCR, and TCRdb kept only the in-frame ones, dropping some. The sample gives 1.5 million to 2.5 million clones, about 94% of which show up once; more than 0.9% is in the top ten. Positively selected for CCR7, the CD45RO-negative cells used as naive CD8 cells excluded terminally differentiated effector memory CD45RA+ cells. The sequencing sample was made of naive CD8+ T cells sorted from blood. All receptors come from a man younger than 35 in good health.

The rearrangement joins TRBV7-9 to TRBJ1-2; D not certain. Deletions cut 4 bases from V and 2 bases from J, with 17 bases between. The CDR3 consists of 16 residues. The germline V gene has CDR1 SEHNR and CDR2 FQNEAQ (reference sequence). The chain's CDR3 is CASSSLQAEMNYGYTF. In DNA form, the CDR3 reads TGTGCCAGCAGCTCCCTTCAGGCAGAAATGAACTATGGCTACACCTTC.

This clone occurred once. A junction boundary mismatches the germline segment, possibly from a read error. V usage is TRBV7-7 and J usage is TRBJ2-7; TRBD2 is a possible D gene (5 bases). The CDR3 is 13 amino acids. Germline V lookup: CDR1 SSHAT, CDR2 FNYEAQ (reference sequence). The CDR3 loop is CASSLDPGSEQYF. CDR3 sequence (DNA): TGTGCTAGCAGCTTAGATCCGGGAAGCGAGCAGTACTTC.

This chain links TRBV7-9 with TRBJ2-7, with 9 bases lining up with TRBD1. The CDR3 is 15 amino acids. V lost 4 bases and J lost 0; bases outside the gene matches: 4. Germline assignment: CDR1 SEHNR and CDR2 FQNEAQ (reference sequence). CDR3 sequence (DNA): TGTGCCAGCAGCTGGGGACAGGGCATCTCCTACGAGCAGTACTTC. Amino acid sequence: CASSWGQGISYEQYF.

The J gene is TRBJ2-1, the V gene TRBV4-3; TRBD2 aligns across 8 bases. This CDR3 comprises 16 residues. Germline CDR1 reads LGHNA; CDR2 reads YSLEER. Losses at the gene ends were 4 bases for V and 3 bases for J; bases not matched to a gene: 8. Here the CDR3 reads CASSPSGGVRYNEQFF. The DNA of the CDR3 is TGCGCCAGCAGCCCGTCCGGGGGGGTACGCTACAATGAGCAGTTCTTC.

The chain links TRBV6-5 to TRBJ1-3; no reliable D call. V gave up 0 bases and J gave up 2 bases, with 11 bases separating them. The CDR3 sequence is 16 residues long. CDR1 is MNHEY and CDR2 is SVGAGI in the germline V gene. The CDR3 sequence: CASSYSPGGAGNTIYF. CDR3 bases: TGTGCCAGCAGTTACTCCCCGGGCGGAGCTGGAAACACCATATATTTT.

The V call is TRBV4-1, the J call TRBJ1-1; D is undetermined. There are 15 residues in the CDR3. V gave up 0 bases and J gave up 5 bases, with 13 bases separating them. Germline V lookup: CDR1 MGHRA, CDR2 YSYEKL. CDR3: CASSQESGWVTEAFF. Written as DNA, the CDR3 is TGCGCCAGCAGCCAAGAATCCGGGTGGGTGACTGAAGCTTTCTTT.

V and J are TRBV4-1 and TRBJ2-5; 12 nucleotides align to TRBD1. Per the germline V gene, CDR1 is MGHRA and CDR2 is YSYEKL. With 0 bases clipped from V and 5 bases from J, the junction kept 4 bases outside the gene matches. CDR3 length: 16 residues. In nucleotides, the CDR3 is TGCGCCAGCAGCCAAGATAGGGACAGGGGGCCGGAGACCCAGTACTTC. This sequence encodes CASSQDRDRGPETQYF.

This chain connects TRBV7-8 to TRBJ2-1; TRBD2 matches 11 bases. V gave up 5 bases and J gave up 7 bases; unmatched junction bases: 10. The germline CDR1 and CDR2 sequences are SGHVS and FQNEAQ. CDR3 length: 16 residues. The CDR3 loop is CASSPLAGGPVNEQFF. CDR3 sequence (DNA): TGTGCCAGCAGCCCCCTAGCGGGGGGCCCTGTGAATGAGCAGTTCTTC.

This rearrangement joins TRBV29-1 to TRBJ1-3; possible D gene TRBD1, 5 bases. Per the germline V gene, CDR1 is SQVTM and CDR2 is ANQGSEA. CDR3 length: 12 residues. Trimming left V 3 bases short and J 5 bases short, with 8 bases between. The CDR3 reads CSVEEDRNTIYF. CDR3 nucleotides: TGCAGCGTTGAGGAGGACAGAAACACCATATATTTT.

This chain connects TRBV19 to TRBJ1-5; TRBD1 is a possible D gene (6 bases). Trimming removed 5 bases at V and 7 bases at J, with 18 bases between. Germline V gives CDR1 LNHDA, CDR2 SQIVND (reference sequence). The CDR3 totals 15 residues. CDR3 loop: CASSSSEVGGQPQHF. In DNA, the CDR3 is TGTGCCAGTAGTTCGTCCGAGGTAGGGGGACAGCCCCAGCATTTT. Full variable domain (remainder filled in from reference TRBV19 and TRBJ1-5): DGGITQSPKYLFRKEGQNVTLSCEQNLNHDAMYWYRQDPGQGLRLIYYSQIVNDFQKGDIAEGYSVSREKKESFPLTVTSAQKNPTAFYLCASSSSEVGGQPQHFGDGTRLSIL.

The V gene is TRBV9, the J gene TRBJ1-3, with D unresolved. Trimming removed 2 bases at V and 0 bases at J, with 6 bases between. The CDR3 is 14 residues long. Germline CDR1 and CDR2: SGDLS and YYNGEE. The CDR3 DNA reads TGTGCCAGCAGCGTCCACGGCTCTGGAAACACCATATATTTT. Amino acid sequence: CASSVHGSGNTIYF.

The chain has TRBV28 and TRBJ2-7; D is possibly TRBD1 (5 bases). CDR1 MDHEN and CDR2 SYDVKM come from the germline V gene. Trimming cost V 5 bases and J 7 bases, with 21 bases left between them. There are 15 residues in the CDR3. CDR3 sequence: CASSPEVWTTPEQYF. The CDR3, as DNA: TGTGCCAGCAGTCCCGAGGTATGGACAACTCCTGAGCAGTACTTC.

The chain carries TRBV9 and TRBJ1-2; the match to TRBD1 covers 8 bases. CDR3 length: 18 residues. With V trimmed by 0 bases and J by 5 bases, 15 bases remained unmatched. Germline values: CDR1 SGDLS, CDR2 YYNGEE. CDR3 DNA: TGTGCCAGCAGCGTAGAGGGTGAGACAGGGGCCGATATATATGGCTACACCTTC. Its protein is CASSVEGETGADIYGYTF.

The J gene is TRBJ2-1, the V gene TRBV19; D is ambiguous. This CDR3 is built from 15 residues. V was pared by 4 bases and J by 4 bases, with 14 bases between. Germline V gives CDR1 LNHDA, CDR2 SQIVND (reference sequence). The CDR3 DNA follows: TGTGCCAGTAGTAACCCGCAGGTGAATTACAATGAGCAGTTCTTC. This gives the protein CASSNPQVNYNEQFF. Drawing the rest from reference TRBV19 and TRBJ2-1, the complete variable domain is DGGITQSPKYLFRKEGQNVTLSCEQNLNHDAMYWYRQDPGQGLRLIYYSQIVNDFQKGDIAEGYSVSREKKESFPLTVTSAQKNPTAFYLCASSNPQVNYNEQFFGPGTRLTVL.

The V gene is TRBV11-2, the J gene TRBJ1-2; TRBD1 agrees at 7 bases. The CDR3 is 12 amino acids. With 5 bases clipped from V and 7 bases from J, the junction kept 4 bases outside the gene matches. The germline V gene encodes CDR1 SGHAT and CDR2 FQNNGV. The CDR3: CASSLGTVGYTF. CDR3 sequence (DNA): TGTGCCAGCAGCCTCGGGACAGTTGGCTACACCTTC.

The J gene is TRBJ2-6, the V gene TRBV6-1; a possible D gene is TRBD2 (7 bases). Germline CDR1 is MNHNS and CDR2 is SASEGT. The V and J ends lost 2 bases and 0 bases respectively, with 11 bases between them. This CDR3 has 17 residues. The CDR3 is CASSEMGGPSGANVLTF. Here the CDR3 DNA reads TGTGCCAGCAGTGAAATGGGGGGGCCCTCTGGGGCCAACGTCCTGACTTTC.

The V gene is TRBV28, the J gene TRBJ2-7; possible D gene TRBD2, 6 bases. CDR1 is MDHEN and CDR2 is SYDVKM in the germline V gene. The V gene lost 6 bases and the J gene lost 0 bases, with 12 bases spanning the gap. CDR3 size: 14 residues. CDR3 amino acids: CASSAAGSSYEQYF. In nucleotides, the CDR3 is TGTGCCAGCAGCGCAGCGGGTAGCTCCTACGAGCAGTACTTC.

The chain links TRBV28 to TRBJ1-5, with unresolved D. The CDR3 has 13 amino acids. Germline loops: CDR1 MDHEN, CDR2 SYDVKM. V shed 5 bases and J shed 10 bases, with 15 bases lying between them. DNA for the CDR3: TGTGCCAGCAGTATTTCCCCTGTGGATCCCCAGCATTTT. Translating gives CASSISPVDPQHF.

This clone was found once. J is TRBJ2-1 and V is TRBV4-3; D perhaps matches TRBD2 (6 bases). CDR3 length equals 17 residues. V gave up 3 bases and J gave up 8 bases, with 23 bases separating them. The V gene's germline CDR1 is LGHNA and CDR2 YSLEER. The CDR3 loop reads CASSQVRGGGLGDEQFF. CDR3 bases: TGCGCCAGCAGCCAGGTCCGTGGGGGAGGACTGGGGGATGAGCAGTTCTTC.

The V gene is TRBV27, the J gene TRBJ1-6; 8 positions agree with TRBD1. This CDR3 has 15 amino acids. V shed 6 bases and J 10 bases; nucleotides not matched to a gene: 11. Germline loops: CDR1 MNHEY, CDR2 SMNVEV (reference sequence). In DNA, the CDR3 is TGTGCCAGCAGCGCCGGGCAGGGGACAGGCTCACCCCTCCACTTT. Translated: CASSAGQGTGSPLHF.

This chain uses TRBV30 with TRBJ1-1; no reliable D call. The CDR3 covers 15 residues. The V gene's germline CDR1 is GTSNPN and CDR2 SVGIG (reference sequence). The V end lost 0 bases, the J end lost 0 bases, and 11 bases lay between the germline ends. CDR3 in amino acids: CAWSVLATMNTEAFF. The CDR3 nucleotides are TGTGCCTGGAGTGTACTCGCCACGATGAACACTGAAGCTTTCTTT.

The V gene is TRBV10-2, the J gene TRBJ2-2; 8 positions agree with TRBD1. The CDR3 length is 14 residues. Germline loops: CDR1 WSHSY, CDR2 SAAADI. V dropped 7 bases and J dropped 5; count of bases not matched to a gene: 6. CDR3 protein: CASMGTGGTGELFF. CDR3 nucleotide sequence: TGCGCCAGCATGGGGACAGGCGGGACCGGGGAGCTGTTTTTT.

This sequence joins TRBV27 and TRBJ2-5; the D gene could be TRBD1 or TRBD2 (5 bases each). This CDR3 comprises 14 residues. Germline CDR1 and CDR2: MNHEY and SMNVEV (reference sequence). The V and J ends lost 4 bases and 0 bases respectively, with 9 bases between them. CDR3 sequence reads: CASSSRDHQETQYF. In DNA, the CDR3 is TGTGCCAGCAGTTCCCGGGACCACCAAGAGACCCAGTACTTC.

CDR3 region: CASSETDRGLYGYTF. In DNA form, the CDR3 reads TGTGCCAGCAGCGAAACGGACAGGGGCCTCTATGGCTACACCTTC. The V call is TRBV5-5, the J call TRBJ1-2; 9 bases map to TRBD1. J was trimmed by 4 bases and V by 4 bases; bases with no gene match: 8. CDR3 length: 15 residues. The germline CDR1 and CDR2 sequences are SGHKS and YYEKEE (reference sequence).

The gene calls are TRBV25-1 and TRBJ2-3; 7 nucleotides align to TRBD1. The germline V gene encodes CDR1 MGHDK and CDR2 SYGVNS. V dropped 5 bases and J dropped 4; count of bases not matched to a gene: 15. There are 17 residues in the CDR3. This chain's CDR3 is CASSPSPSIGGADTQYF. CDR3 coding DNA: TGTGCCAGCAGTCCTAGCCCCTCAATAGGGGGCGCAGATACGCAGTATTTT.

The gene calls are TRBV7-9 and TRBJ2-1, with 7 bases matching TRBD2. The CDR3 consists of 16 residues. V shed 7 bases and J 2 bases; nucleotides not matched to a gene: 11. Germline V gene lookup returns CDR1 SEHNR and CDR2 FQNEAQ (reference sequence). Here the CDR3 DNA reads TGTGCCAGCACACCTTTAGCGGGTGTCGCCTACAATGAGCAGTTCTTC. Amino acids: CASTPLAGVAYNEQFF.

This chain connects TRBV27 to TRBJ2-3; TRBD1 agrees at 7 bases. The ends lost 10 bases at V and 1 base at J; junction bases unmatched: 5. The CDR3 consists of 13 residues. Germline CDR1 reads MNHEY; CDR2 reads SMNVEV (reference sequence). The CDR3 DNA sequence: TGTGCCACCGAGGGGGCAGGCACAGATACGCAGTATTTT. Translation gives CATEGAGTDTQYF.

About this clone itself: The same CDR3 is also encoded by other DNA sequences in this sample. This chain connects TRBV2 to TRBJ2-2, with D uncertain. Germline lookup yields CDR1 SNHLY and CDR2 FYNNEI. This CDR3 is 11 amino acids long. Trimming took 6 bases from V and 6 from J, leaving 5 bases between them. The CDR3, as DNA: TGTGCCAGCAGCGGGTCCGGGGAGCTGTTTTTT. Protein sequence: CASSGSGELFF.

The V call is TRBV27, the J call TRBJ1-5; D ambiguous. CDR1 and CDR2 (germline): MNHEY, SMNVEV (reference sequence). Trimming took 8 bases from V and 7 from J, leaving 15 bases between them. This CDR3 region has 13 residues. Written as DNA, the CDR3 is TGTGCCAGCGGCCCATTTGGAGAGCAGCCCCAGCATTTT. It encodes CASGPFGEQPQHF.